This passage covers 5 T cell receptor beta chains from one sample sequenced in a study of cytomegalovirus exposure and HLA in healthy donors. It was with 60 Vbeta and 13 Jbeta primers that the PCR ran. Only in-frame clones appear in the TCRdb table, and some are missing; sequencing was by immunoSEQ multiplex PCR. The sample lists fewer than 200,000 clones; 70% to 90% were seen once. The sequencing input was PBMCs. The receptors originated from a man between 18 and 29 years old in good health and CMV-seropositive.

This clone was seen more than once but under ten times. V is TRBV6-5 and J is TRBJ1-1, with TRBD1 matching 9 bases. The CDR3 consists of 13 residues. Germline CDR1 is MNHEY and CDR2 is SVGAGI. The V and J ends lost 2 bases and 6 bases, in that order; junction bases with no gene match: 1. CDR3 sequence (DNA): TGTGCCAGCAGTTACGGGACAGGGTCTGAAGCTTTCTTT. Amino acid sequence: CASSYGTGSEAFF.

The chain uses TRBV15 and TRBJ2-2, with D unclear. Per germline, CDR1 LNHNV and CDR2 YYDKDF (reference sequence). This CDR3 contains 14 residues. Trimming left V 7 bases short and J 0 bases short, with 9 bases between. CDR3 region: CATMSPANTGELFF. In nucleotides, the CDR3 is TGTGCCACCATGAGTCCCGCGAACACCGGGGAGCTGTTTTTT. The full variable domain, rest sourced from reference TRBV15 and TRBJ2-2, is DAMVIQNPRYQVTQFGKPVTLSCSQTLNHNVMYWYQQKSSQAPKLLFHYYDKDFNNEADTPDNFQSRRPNTSFCFLDIRSPGLGDTAMYLCATMSPANTGELFFGEGSRLTVL.

The rearrangement joins TRBV5-1 to TRBJ2-7, with TRBD1 matching over 9 bases. Unmatched junction bases numbered 5, after V lost 6 bases and J lost 1 base. Per the germline V gene, CDR1 is SGHRS and CDR2 is YFSETQ. The CDR3 totals 14 residues. The CDR3 loop is CASKSGQGSYEQYF. CDR3 DNA sequence: TGCGCCAGCAAATCGGGACAGGGTTCCTACGAGCAGTACTTC. Full variable domain (rest looked up from reference TRBV5-1 and TRBJ2-7): KAGVTQTPRYLIKTRGQQVTLSCSPISGHRSVSWYQQTPGQGLQFLFEYFSETQRNKGNFPGRFSGRQFSNSRSEMNVSTLELGDSALYLCASKSGQGSYEQYFGPGTRLTVT.

The chain couples TRBV18 to TRBJ1-3, with 7 bases that match TRBD1. The V segment lost 0 bases and the J segment 1 base; nucleotides outside the gene matches: 3. There are 16 residues in the CDR3. In germline, CDR1 is KGHSH, CDR2 LQKENI. The CDR3 nucleotides are TGTGCCAGCTCACCACCTTCAGGGGGTTCTGGAAACACCATATATTTT. Its protein is CASSPPSGGSGNTIYF.

J is TRBJ1-2 and V is TRBV7-3, with TRBD1 identical over 9 bases. The CDR3 is made up of 17 amino acids. Germline loops: CDR1 SGHTA, CDR2 FQGTGA. V was pared by 4 bases and J by 4 bases, with 13 bases of the junction left unmatched. The CDR3 region is CASSSIGTGIGLYGYTF. DNA of the CDR3: TGTGCCAGCAGCTCTATCGGGACAGGGATCGGCCTCTATGGCTACACCTTC.